One and the same sample provided the 26 T cell receptor beta chains below, sequenced in a study of read filtering for tumor transcriptome and immune sequencing. The library was built from about 400 ng RNA with molecular barcoded adaptors for alpha/delta and beta/gamma chains. A single record per CDR3 protein comes from TCRdb applying MiXCR to the reads. Here the sample spans some 43,000 distinct CDR3 sequences, about an eighth being singletons. The sequencing sample was made of a population of CD138-negative cells sorted from bone marrow. Source of these receptors: a donor older than 35 with multiple myeloma.

This clonotype was seen at least ten times. V usage is TRBV27 and J usage is TRBJ2-7, with TRBD2 matching over 11 bases. Trimming removed 10 bases from V and 4 bases from J; junction bases left unmatched: 6. The CDR3 runs 13 residues. Germline V gene lookup returns CDR1 MNHEY and CDR2 SMNVEV (reference sequence). The CDR3 nucleotides read TGTGCCACTGGGACTAGCGGAAAATACGAGCAGTACTTC. This codes for CATGTSGKYEQYF.

Many counts were recorded for this clonotype. With a much larger clone just one base away, this may be a read error. CDR3 bases: TGCAGTGCTACTCTTAGTGGGACTAGGGGAAGCAATGGGCAGTTCTTC. Its protein is CSATLSGTRGSNGQFF. The V and J genes are TRBV20-1 and TRBJ2-1; TRBD2 matches at 8 bases. Germline V gene sequence: CDR1 DFQATT, CDR2 SNEGSKA (reference sequence). The CDR3 is made up of 16 amino acids.

The V gene is TRBV7-6, the J gene TRBJ2-7, with TRBD1 as a possible D gene (6 bases). The CDR3 has 16 residues. Trimming took 4 bases from V and 7 from J, leaving 23 bases between them. Germline V gene data show CDR1 as SGHVS and CDR2 as FNYEAQ. CDR3 sequence reads: CASSSPTGTREWEQYF. The CDR3, as DNA: TGTGCCAGCAGCTCACCTACCGGGACAAGGGAATGGGAGCAGTACTTC.

This clonotype was observed at least ten times. The chain links TRBV13 to TRBJ2-7; 14 nucleotides match TRBD2. Per the germline V gene, CDR1 is PRHDT and CDR2 is FYEKMQ (reference sequence). This CDR3 has 17 amino acids. The V gene end was trimmed by 5 bases and the J gene end by 5 bases; junction bases not matched to a gene: 11. In DNA, the CDR3 is TGTGCCAGCAGCCTCCCGGGACTAGCGGGAGTCGGGCACGAGCAGTACTTC. Protein sequence: CASSLPGLAGVGHEQYF.

In this sample, this clonotype turned up a few times. The chain has TRBV11-2 and TRBJ2-7; a weak D match, TRBD1 (6 bases). Trimming cost V 2 bases and J 1 base, with 24 bases left between them. The length of the CDR3 is 19 residues. The germline V gene has CDR1 SGHAT and CDR2 FQNNGV. The CDR3 region is CASSLLLLLPRQVSYEQYF. CDR3 bases: TGTGCCAGCAGCTTATTACTCCTCCTCCCGCGACAGGTTTCCTACGAGCAGTACTTC. Full variable domain (missing parts from reference TRBV11-2 and TRBJ2-7): EAGVAQSPRYKIIEKRQSVAFWCNPISGHATLYWYQQILGQGPKLLIQFQNNGVVDDSQLPKDRFSAERLKGVDSTLKIQPAKLEDSAVYLCASSLLLLLPRQVSYEQYFGPGTRLTVT.

This clonotype has at least ten counts. V gene TRBV20-1 combines with J gene TRBJ2-1, with D unresolved. The CDR3 length is 11 residues. Trimming shortened V by 6 bases and J by 4 bases, and 7 bases separated the two germline ends. The germline V gene has CDR1 DFQATT and CDR2 SNEGSKA (reference sequence). CDR3 nucleotide sequence: TGCAGTGCCCATGGATACAATGAGCAGTTCTTC. Translating gives CSAHGYNEQFF.

Sample share makes this clonotype medium-sized. The chain links TRBV9 to TRBJ2-3; no definite D call. This CDR3 has 17 residues. CDR1 and CDR2 (germline): SGDLS, YYNGEE. Deletions cut 2 bases from V and 6 bases from J, with 22 bases between. Here the CDR3 reads CASSVADLPNPSDTQYF. The DNA for the CDR3 is TGTGCCAGCAGCGTCGCCGACTTACCTAACCCCTCCGATACGCAGTATTTT. Variable domain in full (rest from reference TRBV9 and TRBJ2-3): DSGVTQTPKHLITATGQRVTLRCSPRSGDLSVYWYQQSLDQGLQFLIQYYNGEERAKGNILERFSAQQFPDLHSELNLSSLELGDSALYFCASSVADLPNPSDTQYFGPGTRLTVL.

At least ten counts were recorded for this clonotype. The rearrangement uses TRBV5-1 and TRBJ1-5; the D gene is possibly TRBD1 (5 bases). V shed 4 bases and J shed 7 bases, with 18 bases lying between them. The CDR3 runs to 15 residues. Germline V gene lookup returns CDR1 SGHRS and CDR2 YFSETQ. The CDR3 DNA follows: TGCGCCAGCAGCCTGGGGGAGCAGGTGGGACAGCCCCAGCATTTT. It codes for CASSLGEQVGQPQHF.

This clonotype was detected a few times. This rearrangement joins TRBV5-1 to TRBJ2-3, with D unresolved. Germline V CDR1 and CDR2: SGHRS, YFSETQ. This CDR3 region has 15 residues. The V gene lost 0 bases and the J gene lost 0 bases, with 8 bases spanning the gap. The DNA for the CDR3 is TGCGCCAGCAGCTTGGCTGGGGATAGCACAGATACGCAGTATTTT. Protein product: CASSLAGDSTDTQYF. The variable domain in full, with the rest retrieved from reference TRBV5-1 and TRBJ2-3, is KAGVTQTPRYLIKTRGQQVTLSCSPISGHRSVSWYQQTPGQGLQFLFEYFSETQRNKGNFPGRFSGRQFSNSRSEMNVSTLELGDSALYLCASSLAGDSTDTQYFGPGTRLTVL.

This clonotype showed up many times. This chain joins TRBV4-1 and TRBJ2-1; 12 nucleotides line up with TRBD2. In germline, CDR1 is MGHRA, CDR2 YSYEKL. The CDR3 has 17 amino acids. V gave up 2 bases and J gave up 0 bases; unmatched junction bases: 2. CDR3 in amino acids: CASSQSTSGSSYNEQFF. CDR3 sequence (DNA): TGCGCCAGCAGCCAATCGACTAGCGGGAGCTCCTACAATGAGCAGTTCTTC.

A few counts support this clonotype. One base away lies a much larger clone, so this may be a sequencing read error. This chain links TRBV9 with TRBJ2-5; 13 bases align to TRBD2. Trimming cost V 3 bases and J 7 bases; bases outside gene matches: 12. The CDR3 spans 17 residues. Germline CDR1 SGDLS, CDR2 YYNGEE. In nucleotides, the CDR3 is TGTGCCAGCAGCGCCGCCGGGACTAGCGGGACGGAAGTGACCCAGTACTTC. It specifies CASSAAGTSGTEVTQYF.

This clonotype was counted between two and nine times. Possible read error: a much larger clone is one base away. This chain links TRBV28 with TRBJ2-7; the D gene is possibly TRBD1 (6 bases). Germline V gene data show CDR1 as MDHEN and CDR2 as SYDVKM. The CDR3 spans 13 residues. The V end lost 8 bases, the J end lost 7 bases, and 18 bases lay between the germline ends. The DNA for the CDR3 is TGTGCCAGCGGCTCAGGACAGCCCTTTGAGCAGTACTTC. It codes for CASGSGQPFEQYF.

This clonotype was observed many times. The chain joins TRBV9 to TRBJ2-5; D tentatively fits TRBD1 or TRBD2 (6 bases each). The V end was cut by 3 bases, the J end by 5 bases, with 17 bases between. CDR1 is SGDLS and CDR2 is YYNGEE in the germline V gene. The CDR3 consists of 15 residues. CDR3 nucleotides: TGTGCCAGCAGCGAGTCGGGGGCCTTTATGGAGACCCAGTACTTC. Amino acid sequence: CASSESGAFMETQYF.

This clonotype was detected many times. The chain combines TRBV6-2 or TRBV6-3 with TRBJ2-1; 11 nucleotides align to TRBD2. The CDR3 is 16 residues long. CDR1 and CDR2 from the germline V gene are MNHEY and SVGEGT. V was clipped by 6 bases and J by 0 bases; unmatched bases: 4. CDR3 DNA sequence: TGTGCCAGCAGATTAGGACTAGCGGGCTCCTACAATGAGCAGTTCTTC. It translates to CASRLGLAGSYNEQFF.

This clonotype was recorded many times. The chain links TRBV5-1 to TRBJ2-2; D is ambiguous. Per germline, CDR1 SGHRS and CDR2 YFSETQ. Trimming took off 2 bases at V and 5 bases at J, with 7 bases between the two ends. The CDR3 contains 13 residues. The CDR3 DNA reads TGCGCCAGCAGCTTAAGGGAAACCGGGGAGCTGTTTTTT. Translation: CASSLRETGELFF.

The table lists this clonotype with many counts. The rearrangement joins TRBV5-1 to TRBJ2-6; the match to TRBD2 covers 7 bases. Germline V gene data show CDR1 as SGHRS and CDR2 as YFSETQ. V gave up 5 bases and J gave up 0 bases; unmatched junction bases: 8. This CDR3 has 17 residues. The CDR3 sequence is CASRPREAGSGANVLTF. The CDR3 nucleotides are TGCGCCAGCAGACCACGGGAGGCCGGCTCTGGGGCCAACGTCCTGACTTTC.

About this clonotype itself: A junction boundary mismatches the germline segment, possibly from a read error. The J gene is TRBJ2-1, the V gene TRBV7-8; a possible D gene is TRBD2 (6 bases). The CDR3 runs 18 residues. Germline V gives CDR1 SGHVS, CDR2 FQNEAQ. For the CDR3, the DNA is TGTGCCAGCAGCTTAGGGACTACCGGGAGAACGGGCTACAATGAACAGTTCTTC. This translates into CASSLGTTGRTGYNEQFF. Full variable domain (outside the CDR3, taken from reference TRBV7-8 and TRBJ2-1): GAGVSQSPRYKVAKRGQDVALRCDPISGHVSLFWYQQALGQGPEFLTYFQNEAQLDKSGLPSDRFFAERPEGSVSTLKIQRTQQEDSAVYLCASSLGTTGRTGYNEQFFGPGTRLTVL.

This clonotype was seen repeatedly, ten times or more. This chain links TRBV20-1 with TRBJ2-1; D not resolved. Germline lookup yields CDR1 DFQATT and CDR2 SNEGSKA (reference sequence). V was pared by 3 bases and J by 0 bases, with 9 bases between. The CDR3 length is 14 residues. The CDR3 DNA follows: TGCAGTGCTAGTATCTGGAGCTCCTACAATGAGCAGTTCTTC. It specifies CSASIWSSYNEQFF.

The sample holds many counts of this clonotype. This chain links TRBV11-3 with TRBJ2-1, with D possibly TRBD2 on 5 matching bases. CDR3 length: 15 amino acids. Trimming shortened V by 6 bases and J by 0 bases, and 12 bases separated the two germline ends. Germline V gene sequence: CDR1 SGHNT, CDR2 YENEEA. The CDR3 bases are TGTGCCAGCAGTCCAGCGGAGAGCTCCTACAATGAGCAGTTCTTC. Its protein is CASSPAESSYNEQFF.

Comment on this clonotype: A read error may produce the germline difference seen at one junction end. The rearrangement uses TRBV6-6 and TRBJ1-1; no firm D call. Germline values: CDR1 MNHNY, CDR2 SVGAGI (reference sequence). The CDR3 sequence is 13 residues long. This CDR3 is CASTGSMNTEALF. The CDR3 DNA follows: TGTGCCAGCACGGGCAGCATGAACACGGAAGCTCTCTTT.

This clonotype has at least ten counts. The chain is built from TRBV20-1 and TRBJ1-2, with TRBD1 as a possible D gene (5 bases). CDR3 size: 14 residues. Germline CDR1 reads DFQATT; CDR2 reads SNEGSKA (reference sequence). The V end lost 5 bases, the J end lost 4 bases, and 17 bases lay between the germline ends. CDR3: CSAPSSSGAYGYTF. CDR3 coding DNA: TGCAGTGCTCCCTCCTCCTCCGGGGCCTATGGCTACACCTTC.

Ten or more counts support this clonotype. The CDR3 loop is CASSQTGLAGYEQYF. CDR3 DNA sequence: TGCGCCAGCAGCCAAACAGGACTAGCGGGATACGAGCAGTACTTC. The chain carries TRBV4-1 and TRBJ2-7, with 12 bases that match TRBD2. Looked up from germline, CDR1 is MGHRA and CDR2 is YSYEKL. V lost 2 bases and J lost 4; bases outside the gene matches: 3. The length of the CDR3 is 15 residues.

Concerning this clonotype itself: This sequence is one base from a far larger clone and is likely a read error. CDR3 sequence (DNA): TGTGCCAGCAGCTTAATAGGGAGCGGGGGCAATGAGCAGCTCTTC. Translated, it gives CASSLIGSGGNEQLF. The rearrangement links TRBV7-3 to TRBJ2-1; 8 positions agree with TRBD2. CDR3 length equals 15 residues. The germline gives CDR1 SGHTA, CDR2 FQGTGA.

This clonotype was seen many times. Written as DNA, the CDR3 is TGCAGCGTTGAAACTAGCGGGAGGGCCAATGAGCAGTTCTTC. Translation gives CSVETSGRANEQFF. This rearrangement joins TRBV29-1 to TRBJ2-1; 13 nucleotides agree with TRBD2. The germline V gene has CDR1 SQVTM and CDR2 ANQGSEA. The V segment lost 2 bases and the J segment 6 bases; nucleotides outside the gene matches: 1. The CDR3 totals 14 residues.

The chain couples TRBV6-6 to TRBJ1-3; no reliable D call. CDR3 length equals 13 residues. From germline, CDR1 is MNHNY and CDR2 SVGAGI (reference sequence). The germline V and J ends were trimmed by 5 bases and 0 bases, with 5 bases remaining between them. CDR3 residues: CASSPFSGNTIYF. CDR3 coding DNA: TGTGCCAGCAGTCCTTTCTCTGGAAACACCATATATTTT.

The rearrangement links TRBV27 to TRBJ2-6; 9 bases are shared with TRBD2. V dropped 5 bases and J dropped 4; count of bases not matched to a gene: 6. CDR1 and CDR2 (germline): MNHEY, SMNVEV (reference sequence). The CDR3 totals 16 residues. This CDR3 is CASSKVSGRGANVLTF. The CDR3 DNA reads TGTGCCAGCAGTAAGGTTAGCGGGAGAGGGGCCAACGTCCTGACTTTC.